The clone carrying this T cell receptor (beta chain) was seen a few times. This sample is part of a study of blood T cell repertoires in COVID-19. Germline V CDR1 and CDR2: MDHEN, SYDVKM. There are 14 residues in the CDR3. V shed 6 bases and J 3 bases; nucleotides not matched to a gene: 6. The table came from immunoSEQ multiplex PCR; TCRdb's copy has only in-frame clones and leaves some out. The table records about 320,000 clones, 88% of them present only once. The sample was PBMCs or T cells enriched from blood (not recorded which). This clonotype was obtained from a man aged 25 to 40 who had recovered from COVID-19. The chain has TRBV28 and TRBJ2-3; 7 bases match TRBD1. The CDR3 region is CASSFPGQTDTQYF. The CDR3 DNA sequence: TGTGCCAGCAGCTTCCCGGGACAGACAGATACGCAGTATTTT.